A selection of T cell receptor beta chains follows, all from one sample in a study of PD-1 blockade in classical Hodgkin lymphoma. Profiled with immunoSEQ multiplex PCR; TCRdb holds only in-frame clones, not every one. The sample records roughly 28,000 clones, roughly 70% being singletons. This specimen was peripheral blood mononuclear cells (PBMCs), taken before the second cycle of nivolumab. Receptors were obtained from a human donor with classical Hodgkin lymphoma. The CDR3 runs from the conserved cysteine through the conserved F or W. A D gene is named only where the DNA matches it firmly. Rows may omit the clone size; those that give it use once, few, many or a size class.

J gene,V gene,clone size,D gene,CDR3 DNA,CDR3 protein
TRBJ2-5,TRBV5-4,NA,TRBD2,TGTGCCAGCAGCTTGGGGGGACTAGGGGCAGAGACCCAGTACTTC,CASSLGGLGAETQYF
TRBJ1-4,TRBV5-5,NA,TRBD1,TGTGCCAGCAGCTTGGGACAGGGACGTGAAAAACTGTTTTTT,CASSLGQGREKLFF
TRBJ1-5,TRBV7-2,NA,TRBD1,TGTGCCACCGCAAAGGGGGCGATGAGCAATCAGCCCCAGCATTTT,CATAKGAMSNQPQHF
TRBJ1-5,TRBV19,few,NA,TGTGCCAGTAGTGGGACCGGTGGAGCTCAGCCCCAGCATTTT,CASSGTGGAQPQHF
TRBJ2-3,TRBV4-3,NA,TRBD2,TGCGCCAGCAGCCAAGATACTTCGACTAGCGGGAGATTGGTGACAGATACGCAGTATTTT,CASSQDTSTSGRLVTDTQYF
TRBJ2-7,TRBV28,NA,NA,TGTGCCAGCAGTTTAAATTGGTTAGCGCCACTATACTACGAGCAGTACTTC,CASSLNWLAPLYYEQYF
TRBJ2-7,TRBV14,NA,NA,TGTGCCAGCAGCCAACCCGGGACCTCTTACGAGCAGTACTTC,CASSQPGTSYEQYF
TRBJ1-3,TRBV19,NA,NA,TGTGCCAGTAGTTTCCTCCGATCCTCCAACTCTGGAAACACCATATATTTT,CASSFLRSSNSGNTIYF
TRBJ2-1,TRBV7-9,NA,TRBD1,TGTGCCAGCAGCCGGACAGGGGGTATCTACAATGAGCAGTTCTTC,CASSRTGGIYNEQFF
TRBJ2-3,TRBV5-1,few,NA,TGCGCCAGCAGCATGTCGCTCCGGAGTAGCACAGATACGCAGTATTTT,CASSMSLRSSTDTQYF
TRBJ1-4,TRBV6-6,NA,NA,TGTGCCAGCAGTTACGGCAGGGCAACTAATGAAAAACTGTTTTTT,CASSYGRATNEKLFF
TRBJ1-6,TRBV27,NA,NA,TGTGCCAGCAGTCTTGGAAGTTATAATTCACCCCTCCACTTT,CASSLGSYNSPLHF
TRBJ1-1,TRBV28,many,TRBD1,TGTGCCAGCAGTCCCCTCCCAGGGGGGACCACTGAAGCTTTCTTT,CASSPLPGGTTEAFF
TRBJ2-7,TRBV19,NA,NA,TGTGCCAGTAGTAGCCTTTCCGCGTACGAGCAGTACTTC,CASSSLSAYEQYF
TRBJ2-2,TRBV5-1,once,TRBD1,TGCGCCAGCAGCGAGGGACAGCCGGTGAACACCGGGGAGCTGTTTTTT,CASSEGQPVNTGELFF
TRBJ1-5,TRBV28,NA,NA,TGTGCCAGCAGTTTATTGGGGGGTAGAGGGAGCAATCAGCCCCAGCATTTT,CASSLLGGRGSNQPQHF
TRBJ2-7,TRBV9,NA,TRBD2,TGTGCCAGCAGCGACGGTAGCGGGAGGGAATACGAGCAGTACTTC,CASSDGSGREYEQYF
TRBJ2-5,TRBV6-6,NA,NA,TGTGCCAGCAGTCCAGGCCAATCCTACAAGCAGTACTTC,CASSPGQSYKQYF
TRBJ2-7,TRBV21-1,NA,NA,TGTGCCAGCAGCAATTTAATCCACGAGCAGTACTTC,CASSNLIHEQYF
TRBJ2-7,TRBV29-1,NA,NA,TGCAGCGCTGGGACTGCCTCCCAGGGAGAGCAGTACTTC,CSAGTASQGEQYF
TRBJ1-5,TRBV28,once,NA,TGTGCCAGCACCGAAGGGGTTAAGCCCCAGCATTTT,CASTEGVKPQHF
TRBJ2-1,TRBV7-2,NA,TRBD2,TGTGCCAGCAGCTTCCTGGGACTAGCAAACAATGAGCAGTTCTTC,CASSFLGLANNEQFF
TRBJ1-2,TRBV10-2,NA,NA,TGCGCCAGCAGTGATCCGGGGAACTATGGCTACACCTTC,CASSDPGNYGYTF
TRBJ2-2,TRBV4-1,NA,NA,TGCGCCAGCAGCCAAGGGGAGAGTAAATCCGGGGAGCTGTTTTTT,CASSQGESKSGELFF
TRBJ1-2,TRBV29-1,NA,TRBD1,TGCAGCCTCGGGACAGGGGGTTTCATAACCTTC,CSLGTGGFITF
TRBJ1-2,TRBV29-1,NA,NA,TGCAGCGTTACAAACGGACATACTGGCTACACCTTC,CSVTNGHTGYTF